Listed here is a single T cell receptor beta chain. Its antigen is as yet unknown. The data originate from a study of OX40 agonist ivuxolimab in advanced cancers. For the study at large: Patients received the agonistic anti-OX40 (CD134) antibody ivuxolimab. Intravenous ivuxolimab at 0.01 to 10 mg/kg was given to patients every 2 weeks.

With baseline, cycle 4 day 1, and cycle 7 day 1 as timepoints, blood was sampled. Study results and caveats: On average, CD8+ T cells had more expanded clones than CD4+.

The method was immunoSEQ multiplex PCR; TCRdb's version includes in-frame clones alone and lacks a portion of them. The table lists around 150,000 clones, around 94% of them singletons. From germline, CDR1 is MDHEN and CDR2 SYDVKM. The CDR3 spans 16 residues. Losses at the gene ends were 4 bases for V and 7 bases for J; bases not matched to a gene: 7. The clonotype originates from an adult with an advanced solid tumor such as melanoma, head and neck, liver or kidney cancer. The genes are TRBV28 and TRBJ2-7, with 16 bases fitting TRBD2. The source was CD4+ or CD8+ T cells sorted from blood, collected in a trial of the OX40 agonist ivuxolimab. The CDR3 bases are TGTGCCAGCAGTTCGGGACTAGCGGGAGGGCCGGGGGAGCAGTACTTC. It translates to CASSSGLAGGPGEQYF.